The clone carrying this T cell receptor beta chain has only one observation. The antigen remains undetermined. This sample stems from a study of a mutant IDH1 vaccine in newly diagnosed glioma. Time point specified: baseline, week 1 (first vaccination visit). Treatment noted: pre-vaccination baseline after standard-of-care therapy. The CDR3 is 11 residues long. Germline assignment: CDR1 DFQATT and CDR2 SNEGSKA (reference sequence). Trimming removed 1 base at V and 5 bases at J, with 4 bases between. Notes on the study in general: No link was apparently found between pseudoprogression and changes in top peripheral T cell clonotypes.

Measured with immunoSEQ multiplex PCR; TCRdb has only the in-frame clones, and not every one. The sample lists 92,000 or so clones; around 80% were seen once. This chain links TRBV20-1 with TRBJ2-3; D ambiguous. This receptor was identified in a man between 35 and 55 years old with glioma. Some clones in this sample may be carry-over from other donors' samples. The input for sequencing was PBMCs, taken from a glioma patient treated with radiotherapy, temozolomide or both. In DNA, the CDR3 is TGCAGTGCTAGAGCCAGAGATACGCAGTATTTT. Amino acids: CSARARDTQYF.